A selection of T cell receptor beta chains follows, all from one sample in a study of blood T cell repertoires in COVID-19. Profiling relied on immunoSEQ multiplex PCR, and the TCRdb table lists in-frame clones only, not all of them. The sample holds fewer than 300,000 clones, less than 85% seen once. The specimen sequenced was peripheral blood. The receptors were gathered from a young woman with acute or convalescent COVID-19. CDR3s include the opening cysteine and the closing phenylalanine or tryptophan.

CDR3,J,V
CASSPRQADNSPLHF,TRBJ1-6,TRBV18
CASSLVGLTRGETQYF,TRBJ2-5,TRBV11-1
CASSWDRDRPNTEAFF,TRBJ1-1,TRBV28
CASSQDSVQQFF,TRBJ2-1,TRBV4-1
CATSDDDGSAGNTIYF,TRBJ1-3,TRBV24-1
CASSQESAREFADTQYF,TRBJ2-3,TRBV4-3
CASSFRDSNLGEQFF,TRBJ2-1,TRBV11-2
CASSVESGLPLFF,TRBJ1-4,TRBV9
CASSTKAGDTYEQYF,TRBJ2-7,TRBV11-2
CASSRADLDTGELFF,TRBJ2-2,TRBV4-3
CAFEGGLNTEAFF,TRBJ1-1,TRBV30
CASSQEGQGANNEQFF,TRBJ2-1,TRBV4-2
CASSLSVSGEDDEQFF,TRBJ2-1,TRBV27
CSASVLAAYNEQFF,TRBJ2-1,TRBV20-1
CASRKGLVGEQYF,TRBJ2-7,TRBV28
CASSLAGAGANVLTF,TRBJ2-6,TRBV27
CASSRGLAGGLSEQYF,TRBJ2-7,TRBV14
CASSQVSGATNEKLFF,TRBJ1-4,TRBV3-1/TRBV3-2
CASSLGGSSYEQYF,TRBJ2-7,TRBV18
CAWRTQGISNQPQHF,TRBJ1-5,TRBV30
CASSSPRLDSTDTQYF,TRBJ2-3,TRBV19
CASSQAQGYGYTF,TRBJ1-2,TRBV3-1/TRBV3-2
CASRPFGQKTEAFF,TRBJ1-1,TRBV28
CASSLGGTGFGLGGSEQFF,TRBJ2-1,TRBV7-8
CASFVEMNTEAFF,TRBJ1-1,TRBV28
CAWSGRTGEKAFF,TRBJ1-1,TRBV30
CASSSPTGATTYEQYF,TRBJ2-7,TRBV6-6
CASSVNQGVSYEQYF,TRBJ2-7,TRBV10-1
CASRGLRQGIEQYF,TRBJ2-7,TRBV6-6
CASSPTGTVNTGELFF,TRBJ2-2,TRBV11-2
CASSRSDRIPTGELFF,TRBJ2-2,TRBV3-1/TRBV3-2
CASSLEGARYEQYF,TRBJ2-7,TRBV6-2/TRBV6-3
CASSIPAGGAGELFF,TRBJ2-2,TRBV19
CASSLYSGDGYTF,TRBJ1-2,TRBV7-2
CASSYRRTDITGELFF,TRBJ2-2,TRBV6-6
CAISESPGSNTEAFF,TRBJ1-1,TRBV10-3
CASSFGVGNGQPQHF,TRBJ1-5,TRBV5-8
CASGTGVYSPLHF,TRBJ1-6,TRBV6-5
CASSEFEENYGYTF,TRBJ1-2,TRBV25-1
CASSMWGQGAPDTQYF,TRBJ2-3,TRBV19
CASSSGQGSRGNTIYF,TRBJ1-3,TRBV7-2
CASSRLAGGDEQFF,TRBJ2-1,TRBV19
CASRNTGVGTEAFF,TRBJ1-1,TRBV28
CASSLARVTSSEAFF,TRBJ1-1,TRBV5-6
CASSPGTDSGYTF,TRBJ1-2,TRBV12-3/TRBV12-4
CATSDLRTTPGNEQFF,TRBJ2-1,TRBV24-1
CASSKDSGISGNTIYF,TRBJ1-3,TRBV7-3
CASSPSLSGGFNSPLHF,TRBJ1-6,TRBV18
CASADGEYGYTF,TRBJ1-2,TRBV18
CASSLAPHSGANVLTF,TRBJ2-6,TRBV7-9
CASSQLMIRRGPVYEQYF,TRBJ2-7,TRBV3-1/TRBV3-2
CASSLVAVQETQYF,TRBJ2-5,TRBV5-1
CASSPRLGSTDTQYF,TRBJ2-3,TRBV9
CASSDGTSGYNEQFF,TRBJ2-1,TRBV6-4
CASSLHEGRYEQYF,TRBJ2-7,TRBV11-1
CASRGGSELFF,TRBJ1-4,TRBV28
CASSFGTRTYEQYF,TRBJ2-7,TRBV5-4
CASSLIAGGSTDTQYF,TRBJ2-3,TRBV5-1
CASIGGLAGEEQFF,TRBJ2-1,TRBV11-2
CASSLDGGAGELFF,TRBJ2-2,TRBV5-1